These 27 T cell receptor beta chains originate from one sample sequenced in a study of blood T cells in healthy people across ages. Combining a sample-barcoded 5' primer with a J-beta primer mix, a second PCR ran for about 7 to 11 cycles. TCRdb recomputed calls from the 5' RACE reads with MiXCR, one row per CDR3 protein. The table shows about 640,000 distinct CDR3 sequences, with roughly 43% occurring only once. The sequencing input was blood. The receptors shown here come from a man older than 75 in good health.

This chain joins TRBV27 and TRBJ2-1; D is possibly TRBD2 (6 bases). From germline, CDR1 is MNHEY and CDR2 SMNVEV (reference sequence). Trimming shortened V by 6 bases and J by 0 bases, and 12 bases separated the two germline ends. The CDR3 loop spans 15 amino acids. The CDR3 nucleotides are TGTGCCAGCAGGGTACTAGCCGGCTCCTACAATGAGCAGTTCTTC. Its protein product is CASRVLAGSYNEQFF.

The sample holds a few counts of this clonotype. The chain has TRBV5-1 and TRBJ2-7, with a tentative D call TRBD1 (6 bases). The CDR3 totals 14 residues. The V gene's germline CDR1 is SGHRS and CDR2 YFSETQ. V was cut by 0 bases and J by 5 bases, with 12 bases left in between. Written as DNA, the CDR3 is TGCGCCAGCAGCTTGGACGGACAGATCGACGAGCAGTACTTC. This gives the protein CASSLDGQIDEQYF.

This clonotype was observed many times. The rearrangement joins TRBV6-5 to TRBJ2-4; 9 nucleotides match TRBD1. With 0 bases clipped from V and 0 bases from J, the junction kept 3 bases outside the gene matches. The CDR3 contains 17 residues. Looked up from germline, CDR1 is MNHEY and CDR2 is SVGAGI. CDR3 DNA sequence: TGTGCCAGCAGTTACTCGGGGACAGGGTCAGCCAAAAACATTCAGTACTTC. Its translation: CASSYSGTGSAKNIQYF.

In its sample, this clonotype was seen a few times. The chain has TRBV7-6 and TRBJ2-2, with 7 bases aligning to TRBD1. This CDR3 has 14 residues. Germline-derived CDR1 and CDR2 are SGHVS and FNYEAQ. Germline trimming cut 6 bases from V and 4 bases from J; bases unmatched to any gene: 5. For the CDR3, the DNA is TGTGCCAGCAGGCAGCAGGGGGTCACCGGGGAGCTGTTTTTT. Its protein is CASRQQGVTGELFF.

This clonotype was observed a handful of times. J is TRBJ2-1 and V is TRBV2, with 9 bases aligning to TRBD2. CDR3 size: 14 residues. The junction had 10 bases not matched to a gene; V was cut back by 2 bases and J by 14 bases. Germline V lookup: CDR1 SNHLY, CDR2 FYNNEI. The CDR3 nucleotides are TGTGCCAGCAGTGAATCCCGATTAGCGGGAGTAGAGTTCTTC. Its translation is CASSESRLAGVEFF.

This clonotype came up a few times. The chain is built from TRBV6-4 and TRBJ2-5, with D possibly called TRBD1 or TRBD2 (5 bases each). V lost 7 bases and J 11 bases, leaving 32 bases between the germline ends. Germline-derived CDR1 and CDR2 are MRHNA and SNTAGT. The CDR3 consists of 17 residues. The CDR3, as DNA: TGTGCCAGCATCACGGGACGACCCCGGCAGTGGGAAGGGGAGCAGTACTTC. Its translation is CASITGRPRQWEGEQYF.

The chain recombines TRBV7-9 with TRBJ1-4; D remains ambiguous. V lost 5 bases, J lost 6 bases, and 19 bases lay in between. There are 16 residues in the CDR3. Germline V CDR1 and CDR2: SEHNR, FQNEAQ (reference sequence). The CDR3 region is CASSPSRPLRDEKLFF. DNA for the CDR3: TGTGCCAGCAGCCCCAGCCGGCCTCTGAGGGATGAAAAACTGTTTTTT. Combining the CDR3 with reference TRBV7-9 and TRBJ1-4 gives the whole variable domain DTGVSQNPRHKITKRGQNVTFRCDPISEHNRLYWYRQTLGQGPEFLTYFQNEAQLEKSRLLSDRFSAERPKGSFSTLEIQRTEQGDSAMYLCASSPSRPLRDEKLFFGSGTQLSVL.

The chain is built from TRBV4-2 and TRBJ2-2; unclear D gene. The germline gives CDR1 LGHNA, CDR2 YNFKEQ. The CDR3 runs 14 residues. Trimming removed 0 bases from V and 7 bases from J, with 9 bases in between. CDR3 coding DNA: TGTGCCAGCAGCCAAGATCCTGGGAACGGGGAGCTGTTTTTT. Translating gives CASSQDPGNGELFF.

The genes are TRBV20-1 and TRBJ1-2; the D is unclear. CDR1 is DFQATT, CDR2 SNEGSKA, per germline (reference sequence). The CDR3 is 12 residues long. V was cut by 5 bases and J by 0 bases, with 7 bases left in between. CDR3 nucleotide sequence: TGCAGTGCTGCCCAGCCTAACTATGGCTACACCTTC. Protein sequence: CSAAQPNYGYTF.

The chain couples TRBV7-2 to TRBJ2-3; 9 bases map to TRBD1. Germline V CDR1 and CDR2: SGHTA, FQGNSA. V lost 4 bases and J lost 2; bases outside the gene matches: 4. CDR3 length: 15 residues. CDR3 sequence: CASSWGQGYTDTQYF. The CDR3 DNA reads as TGTGCCAGCAGCTGGGGACAGGGCTACACAGATACGCAGTATTTT.

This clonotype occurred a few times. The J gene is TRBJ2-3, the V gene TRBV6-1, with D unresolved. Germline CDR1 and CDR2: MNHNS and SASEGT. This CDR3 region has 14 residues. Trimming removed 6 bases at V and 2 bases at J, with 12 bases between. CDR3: CASSRTEHTDTQYF. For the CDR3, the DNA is TGTGCCAGCAGCCGGACGGAGCACACAGATACGCAGTATTTT.

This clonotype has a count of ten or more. CDR3 residues: CASSLDVNTEAFF. The CDR3 nucleotides read TGTGCCAGCAGCTTGGACGTGAACACTGAAGCTTTCTTT. J is TRBJ1-1 and V is TRBV5-5; D is uncertain. Germline V gene lookup returns CDR1 SGHKS and CDR2 YYEKEE (reference sequence). This CDR3 is built from 13 residues. V lost 0 bases and J 0 bases, leaving 3 bases between the germline ends.

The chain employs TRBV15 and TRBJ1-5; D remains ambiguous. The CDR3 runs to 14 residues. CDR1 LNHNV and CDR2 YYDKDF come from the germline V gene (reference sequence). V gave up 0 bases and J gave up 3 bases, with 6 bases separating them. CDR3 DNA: TGTGCCACCAGCAGAGATACCGTCAATCAGCCCCAGCATTTT. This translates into CATSRDTVNQPQHF.

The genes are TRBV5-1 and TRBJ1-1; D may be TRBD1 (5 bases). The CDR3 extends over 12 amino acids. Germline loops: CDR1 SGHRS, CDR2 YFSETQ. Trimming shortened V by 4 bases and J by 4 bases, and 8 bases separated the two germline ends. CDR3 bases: TGCGCCAGCAGCGACGGGGGCACTGAAGCTTTCTTT. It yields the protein CASSDGGTEAFF. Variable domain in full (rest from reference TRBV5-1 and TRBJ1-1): KAGVTQTPRYLIKTRGQQVTLSCSPISGHRSVSWYQQTPGQGLQFLFEYFSETQRNKGNFPGRFSGRQFSNSRSEMNVSTLELGDSALYLCASSDGGTEAFFGQGTRLTVV.

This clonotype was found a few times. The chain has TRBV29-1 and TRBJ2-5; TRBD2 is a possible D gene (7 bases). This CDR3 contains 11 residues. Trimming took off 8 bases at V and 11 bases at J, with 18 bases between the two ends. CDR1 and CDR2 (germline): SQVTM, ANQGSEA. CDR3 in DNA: TGCAGCCTGGGGAGGGGGGCAGGGCAGTACTTC. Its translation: CSLGRGAGQYF.

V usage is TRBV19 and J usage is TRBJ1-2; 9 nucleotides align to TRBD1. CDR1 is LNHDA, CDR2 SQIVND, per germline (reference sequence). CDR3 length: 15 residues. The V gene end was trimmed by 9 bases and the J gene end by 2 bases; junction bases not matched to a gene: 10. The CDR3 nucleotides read TGTGCCAGCCTACCACAGGGGGCGAGGAACTATGGCTACACCTTC. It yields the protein CASLPQGARNYGYTF. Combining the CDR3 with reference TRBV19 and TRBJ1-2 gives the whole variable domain DGGITQSPKYLFRKEGQNVTLSCEQNLNHDAMYWYRQDPGQGLRLIYYSQIVNDFQKGDIAEGYSVSREKKESFPLTVTSAQKNPTAFYLCASLPQGARNYGYTFGSGTRLTVV.

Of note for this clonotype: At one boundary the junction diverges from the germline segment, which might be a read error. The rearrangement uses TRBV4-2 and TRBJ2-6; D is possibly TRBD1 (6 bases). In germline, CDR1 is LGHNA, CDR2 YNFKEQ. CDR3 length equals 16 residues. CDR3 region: CASSQGGGSGANVRTF. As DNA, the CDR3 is TGTGCCAGCAGCCAAGGAGGGGGTTCTGGGGCCAACGTCCGGACTTTC.

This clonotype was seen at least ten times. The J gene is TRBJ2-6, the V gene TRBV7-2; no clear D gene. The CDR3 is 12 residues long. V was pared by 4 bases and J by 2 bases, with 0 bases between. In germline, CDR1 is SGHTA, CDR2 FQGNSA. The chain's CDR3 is CASSSGANVLTF. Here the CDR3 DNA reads TGTGCCAGCAGCTCTGGGGCCAACGTCCTGACTTTC.

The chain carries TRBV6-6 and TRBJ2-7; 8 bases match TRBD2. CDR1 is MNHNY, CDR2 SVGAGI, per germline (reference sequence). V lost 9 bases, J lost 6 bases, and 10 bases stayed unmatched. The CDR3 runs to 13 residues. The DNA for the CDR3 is TGTGCCAGTAGGATAGCGGGACCCCTCGAGCAGTACTTC. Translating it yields CASRIAGPLEQYF.

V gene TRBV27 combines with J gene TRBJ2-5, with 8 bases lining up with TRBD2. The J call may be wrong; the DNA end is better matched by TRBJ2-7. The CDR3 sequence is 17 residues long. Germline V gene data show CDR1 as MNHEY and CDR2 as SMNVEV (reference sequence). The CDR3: CASRGLSGSMWAYEQYF. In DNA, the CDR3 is TGTGCCAGTCGAGGGTTAAGCGGGAGTATGTGGGCCTACGAGCAGTACTTC.

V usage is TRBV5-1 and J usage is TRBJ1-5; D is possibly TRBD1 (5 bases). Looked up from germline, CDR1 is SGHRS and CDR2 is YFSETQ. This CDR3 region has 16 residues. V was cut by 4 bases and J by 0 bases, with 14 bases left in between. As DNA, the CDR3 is TGCGCCAGCAGCAACACGAGGGGATATAGCAATCAGCCCCAGCATTTT. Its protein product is CASSNTRGYSNQPQHF.

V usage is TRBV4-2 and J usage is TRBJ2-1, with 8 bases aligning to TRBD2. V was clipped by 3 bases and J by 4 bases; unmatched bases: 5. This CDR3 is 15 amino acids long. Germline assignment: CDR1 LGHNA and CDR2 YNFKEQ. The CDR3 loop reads CASSHPGTSYNEQFF. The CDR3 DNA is TGTGCCAGCAGCCACCCCGGGACTAGTTACAATGAGCAGTTCTTC.

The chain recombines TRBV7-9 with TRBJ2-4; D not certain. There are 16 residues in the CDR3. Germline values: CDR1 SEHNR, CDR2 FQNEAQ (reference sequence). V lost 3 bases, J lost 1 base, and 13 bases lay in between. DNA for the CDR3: TGTGCCAGCAGCTTGATTGAGGTTAGGGCCAAAAACATTCAGTACTTC. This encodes CASSLIEVRAKNIQYF. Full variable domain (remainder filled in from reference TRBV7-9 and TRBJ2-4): DTGVSQNPRHKITKRGQNVTFRCDPISEHNRLYWYRQTLGQGPEFLTYFQNEAQLEKSRLLSDRFSAERPKGSFSTLEIQRTEQGDSAMYLCASSLIEVRAKNIQYFGAGTRLSVL.

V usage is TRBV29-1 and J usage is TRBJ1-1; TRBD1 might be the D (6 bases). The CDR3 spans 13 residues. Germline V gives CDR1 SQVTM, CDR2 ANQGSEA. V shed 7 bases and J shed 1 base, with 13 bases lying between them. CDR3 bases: TGCAGCGCTCTCGACAGGCCGAACACTGAAGCTTTCTTT. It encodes CSALDRPNTEAFF.

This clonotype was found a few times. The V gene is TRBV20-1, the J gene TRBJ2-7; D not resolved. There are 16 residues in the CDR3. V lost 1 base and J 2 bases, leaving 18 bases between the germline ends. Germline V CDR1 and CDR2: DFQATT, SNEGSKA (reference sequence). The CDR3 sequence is CSARALRSDGAYEQYF. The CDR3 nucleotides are TGCAGTGCTAGAGCCCTCCGTTCGGATGGGGCCTACGAGCAGTACTTC.

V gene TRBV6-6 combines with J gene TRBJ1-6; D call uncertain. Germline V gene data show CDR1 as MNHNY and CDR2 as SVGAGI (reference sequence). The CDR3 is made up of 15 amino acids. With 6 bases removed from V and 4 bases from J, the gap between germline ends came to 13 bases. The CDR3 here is CASSPIDRYNSPLHF. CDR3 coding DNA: TGTGCCAGCAGCCCTATCGACCGGTATAATTCACCCCTCCACTTT.

CDR3 sequence: CSARSDSNQPQHF. Written as DNA, the CDR3 is TGCAGTGCTAGGTCCGATAGCAATCAGCCCCAGCATTTT. The rearrangement links TRBV20-1 to TRBJ1-5; D is unclear. CDR1 is DFQATT and CDR2 is SNEGSKA in the germline V gene (reference sequence). CDR3 length equals 13 residues. V was shortened by 3 bases and J by 0 bases, with 6 bases between the two germline ends.